This entry features one T cell receptor (beta chain) sequence. Its antigen is currently unknown. 13 Jbeta primers and 60 Vbeta primers were used for the PCR. Repertoires were generated with immunoSEQ multiplex PCR, while TCRdb's copy carries only in-frame clones and drops some. The sample contains about 160,000 clones, approximately 88% of which appear only once. The length of the CDR3 is 21 residues. The germline V gene has CDR1 ENHRY and CDR2 SYGVKD. Trimming cost V 2 bases and J 0 bases; bases outside gene matches: 13. This entry belongs to a study of cytomegalovirus exposure and HLA in healthy donors. Overall study findings and caveats: It is likely that the observed cluster of highly shared sequence variants was a sequencing artifact. Fewer N-insertions (relative to the approximately 700-donor mean) were reportedly seen in an Asian-associated ancestry cluster in a later analysis. In a later analysis, TCR beta V- and J-gene trimming showed a link to a missense DCLRE1C variant. In an earlier analysis, in some 500 donors, most V segments appeared productive either ~87% or ~30% of the time.

Material: PBMCs. V gene TRBV10-3 combines with J gene TRBJ2-2; 12 bases are shared with TRBD2. The receptor was isolated from a man aged 25 to 40 in good health and CMV-seronegative. Written as DNA, the CDR3 is TGTGCCATCAGTGAGACCGGGACTAGCGGGTTTCAAACCGCGAACACCGGGGAGCTGTTTTTT. This codes for CAISETGTSGFQTANTGELFF.